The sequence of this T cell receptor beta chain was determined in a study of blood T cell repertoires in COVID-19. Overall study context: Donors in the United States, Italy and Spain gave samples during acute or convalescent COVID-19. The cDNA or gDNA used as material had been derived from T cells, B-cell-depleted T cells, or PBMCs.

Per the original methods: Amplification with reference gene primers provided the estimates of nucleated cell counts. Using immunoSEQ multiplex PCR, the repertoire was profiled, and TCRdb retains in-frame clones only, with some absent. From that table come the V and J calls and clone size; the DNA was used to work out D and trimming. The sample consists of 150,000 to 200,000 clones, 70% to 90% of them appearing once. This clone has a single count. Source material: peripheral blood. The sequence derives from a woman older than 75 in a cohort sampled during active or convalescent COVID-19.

CDR3 sequence: CASSILGQGGETQYF. CDR3 nucleotides: TGTGCCAGTAGTATCTTAGGACAGGGGGGGGAGACCCAGTACTTC. The gene calls are TRBV19 and TRBJ2-5, with 10 positions matching TRBD1. Trimming removed 3 bases from V and 5 bases from J; junction bases left unmatched: 6. This CDR3 region has 15 residues. The V gene's germline CDR1 is LNHDA and CDR2 SQIVND (reference sequence).